Presented here are 11 T cell receptor beta chains from one specimen sequenced in a study of metastatic and nonmetastatic thyroid tumors. TCRdb reanalyzed the PCR reads with MiXCR. The data hold about 15,000 clones, with around 35% observed a single time. Patients had received no treatment of any kind before thyroid surgery. Sequenced sample: tumor tissue. These TCRs come from a female donor with papillary thyroid cancer or a benign thyroid nodule (not recorded which). Some clones in this sample may be carry-over from other donors' samples.

This clone was seen at least ten times. The chain is built from TRBV5-4 and TRBJ1-3; the D is unclear. Trimming pared 4 bases from V and 2 bases from J, leaving 13 bases between. This CDR3 spans 15 amino acids. CDR1 and CDR2 from the germline V gene are SGHNT and YYREEE (reference sequence). CDR3 in amino acids: CASSLNEGPGNTIYF. DNA of the CDR3: TGTGCCAGCAGCCTAAATGAAGGGCCTGGAAACACCATATATTTT.

This clone was recorded many times. Mismatch with germline at one junction end may stem from a read error. The gene calls are TRBV2 and TRBJ2-7, with TRBD1 matching 8 bases. Germline V gene sequence: CDR1 SNHLY, CDR2 FYNNEI. CDR3 length: 12 amino acids. This CDR3 reads CAGRTGTYEQYF. As DNA, the CDR3 is TGTGCCGGCAGGACAGGGACCTACGAGCAGTACTTC.

The chain uses TRBV15 and TRBJ2-5; tentative D call: TRBD1 (6 bases). V lost 0 bases to trimming and J lost 5 bases, with 13 bases between them. The CDR3 has 15 residues. Germline V gene sequence: CDR1 LNHNV, CDR2 YYDKDF (reference sequence). The CDR3 nucleotides read TGTGCCACCAGCAGAGATGGGGACAAGGGGGAGACCCAGTACTTC. This translates into CATSRDGDKGETQYF.

The rearrangement links TRBV30 to TRBJ2-5; no definite D call. The CDR3 is 10 amino acids. Germline CDR1 reads GTSNPN; CDR2 reads SVGIG (reference sequence). The CDR3 sequence: CVLSQETQYF. CDR3 nucleotide sequence: TGTGTACTGAGCCAAGAGACCCAGTACTTC.

The chain joins TRBV5-1 to TRBJ1-6, with 8 bases matching TRBD1. The CDR3 runs 16 residues. J was trimmed by 13 bases and V by 1 base; bases with no gene match: 13. CDR1 SGHRS and CDR2 YFSETQ come from the germline V gene. CDR3 residues: CASSLSPQGAPGPLHF. The DNA of the CDR3 is TGCGCCAGCAGCTTGTCCCCTCAGGGGGCGCCGGGGCCCCTCCACTTT.

This clone was found a few times. The J gene is TRBJ2-7, the V gene TRBV3-1; D remains unclear. CDR3 size: 14 residues. Trimming stripped 1 base from V and 2 bases from J, with 9 bases between. Germline V gene data show CDR1 as LGHDT and CDR2 as YNNKEL (reference sequence). CDR3 loop: CASSQGSGPYEQYF. In DNA, the CDR3 is TGTGCCAGCAGCCAAGGGTCGGGTCCCTACGAGCAGTACTTC.

The sample holds a few counts of this clone. The chain joins TRBV24-1 to TRBJ2-6, with 9 bases matching TRBD1. CDR3 length equals 17 residues. CDR1 KGHDR and CDR2 SFDVKD come from the germline V gene. Trimming removed 4 bases from V and 3 bases from J; junction bases left unmatched: 6. CDR3 protein: CATSDPGQGFGANVLTF. For the CDR3, the DNA is TGTGCCACCAGTGACCCGGGACAGGGTTTTGGGGCCAACGTCCTGACTTTC.

This clone was picked up many times. The chain couples TRBV6-1 to TRBJ1-4, with D possibly being TRBD1 (6 bases). The germline CDR1 and CDR2 sequences are MNHNS and SASEGT. V was clipped by 5 bases and J by 3 bases, with 10 bases between them. This CDR3 is built from 14 residues. CDR3 amino acids: CASSWGRANEKLFF. CDR3 nucleotides: TGTGCCAGCAGTTGGGGGCGCGCTAATGAAAAACTGTTTTTT.

About this clone itself: One end of the junction fails to match germline, which may point to a read error. The gene calls are TRBV5-1 and TRBJ2-3; D not certain. Germline V gives CDR1 SGHRS, CDR2 YFSETQ. The CDR3 has 15 amino acids. CDR3 nucleotide sequence: TGCGCCAGCAGCCCCCGGGCGACCACCCCAGATACGCTGTATTTT. Its protein product is CASSPRATTPDTLYF.

This clone qualifies as medium-sized. J is TRBJ2-5 and V is TRBV12-3 or TRBV12-4, with D perhaps TRBD2 (5 bases). V lost 5 bases, J lost 2 bases, and 12 bases lay in between. This CDR3 contains 14 residues. CDR3 sequence reads: CASSGLDGQETQYF. DNA of the CDR3: TGTGCCAGCAGTGGACTGGATGGGCAAGAGACCCAGTACTTC.

In its sample, this clone ranks as medium-sized. The chain uses TRBV6-1 and TRBJ1-5; D not certain. With 7 bases removed from V and 3 bases from J, the gap between germline ends came to 16 bases. The germline CDR1 and CDR2 sequences are MNHNS and SASEGT. The CDR3 loop spans 15 amino acids. Here the CDR3 reads CASNPQIRTNQPQHF. The CDR3 DNA reads as TGTGCCAGCAACCCCCAGATCAGGACCAATCAGCCCCAGCATTTT.